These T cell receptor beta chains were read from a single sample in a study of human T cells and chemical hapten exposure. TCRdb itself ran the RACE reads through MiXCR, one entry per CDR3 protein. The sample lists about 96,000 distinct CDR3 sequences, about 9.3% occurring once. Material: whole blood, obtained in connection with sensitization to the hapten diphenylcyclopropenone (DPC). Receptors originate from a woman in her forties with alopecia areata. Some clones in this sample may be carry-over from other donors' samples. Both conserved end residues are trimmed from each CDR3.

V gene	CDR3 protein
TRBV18	ASSQSPGQDYNEQF
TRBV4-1	ASSTMTGRTV
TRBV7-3	ASSPQGYNEQF
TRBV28	ASLAQDRSSYEQY
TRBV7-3	ASSPSGTRTDTQY
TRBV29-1	SVLGLAVEQF
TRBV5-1	ASSPIQGGNGYT
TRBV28	ASSLPTAGTGAHEQY
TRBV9	ASSVGTVNTGELF
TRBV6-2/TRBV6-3	ASSSILRGHTEAF
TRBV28	ASSALAGDTQY
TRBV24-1	ATSDGPGYT
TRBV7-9	ASSPPSSWVGGTEAF
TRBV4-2	ASSQGPRDGYT
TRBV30	AWSAEGLTDTQY
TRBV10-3	AIRPEGAYGYT
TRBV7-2	ASSFTREAYEQY
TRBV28	ACSSGLAGYYEQY
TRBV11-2	ASSLGQTYEQY
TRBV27	ASSLGVSYPYEQY
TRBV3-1	ASSQVMADTQY
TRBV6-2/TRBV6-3	ASRQKGGTNTEAF
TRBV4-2	ASSQEFSGTTDTQY
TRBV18	ASSPSWDSSYNEQF
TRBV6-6	ASSYQGAVGELF
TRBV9	ASSETSGRYNEQF
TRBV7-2	ASRSGRLIGTQY
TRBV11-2	ASSLGDRSTDTQY
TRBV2	ASSVFETQY
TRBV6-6	ASRGLIQETQY
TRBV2	ASSTGLRSSEAF
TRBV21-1	ASSKDPRDRRNYGYT
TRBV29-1	SVEEGSFPYEQY
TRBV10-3	AIRASSYEQY
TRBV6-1	ASSEATDTQY